The 21 T cell receptor beta chains below all came from one sample that was sequenced in a study of immune evolution from preneoplasia to lung adenocarcinoma. Libraries were prepared by immunoSEQ multiplex PCR; TCRdb keeps only in-frame clonotypes and omits some of them. The table records roughly 6,000 clones, approximately 79% of them present only once. Input material: FFPE minimally invasive lung adenocarcinoma tissue. These TCRs come from a person aged 50-75 years with lung adenocarcinoma.

This clone appeared a few times. J is TRBJ2-7 and V is TRBV18, with a possible D match to TRBD1 (6 bases). V lost 1 base and J lost 2, with 9 bases in between. CDR3 size: 14 residues. Germline CDR1 is KGHSH and CDR2 is LQKENI. CDR3 region: CASSPRDTAYEQYF. DNA of the CDR3: TGTGCCAGCTCACCACGGGACACCGCCTACGAGCAGTACTTC.

The gene calls are TRBV6-1 and TRBJ2-3; tentative D call: TRBD1 (6 bases). Germline CDR1 MNHNS, CDR2 SASEGT. The CDR3 sequence is 14 residues long. Trimming took off 1 base at V and 5 bases at J, with 10 bases between the two ends. The CDR3 reads CASSEVGQRDTQYF. CDR3 DNA sequence: TGTGCCAGCAGTGAAGTGGGACAAAGAGATACGCAGTATTTT.

The chain employs TRBV5-1 and TRBJ1-1; D is perhaps TRBD1 (5 bases). CDR1 is SGHRS, CDR2 YFSETQ, per germline. V gave up 0 bases and J gave up 3 bases, with 12 bases separating them. The CDR3 covers 15 residues. The DNA for the CDR3 is TGCGCCAGCAGCTTGGGTGGGGGAGGCCACACTGAAGCTTTCTTT. It specifies CASSLGGGGHTEAFF. The whole variable domain, remainder taken from reference TRBV5-1 and TRBJ1-1, is KAGVTQTPRYLIKTRGQQVTLSCSPISGHRSVSWYQQTPGQGLQFLFEYFSETQRNKGNFPGRFSGRQFSNSRSEMNVSTLELGDSALYLCASSLGGGGHTEAFFGQGTRLTVV.

The CDR3 protein is CASSQAPSTGELFF. CDR3 DNA sequence: TGTGCCAGCAGCCAAGCGCCGAGTACCGGGGAGCTGTTTTTT. This chain links TRBV14 with TRBJ2-2; unclear D gene. V lost 1 base to trimming and J lost 5 bases, with 8 bases between them. Germline V lookup: CDR1 SGHDN, CDR2 FVKESK. This CDR3 is built from 14 residues.

This rearrangement joins TRBV6-1 to TRBJ2-2, with a weak D call TRBD2 (7 bases). From germline, CDR1 is MNHNS and CDR2 SASEGT. The CDR3 has 14 residues. Trimming stripped 2 bases from V and 7 bases from J, with 11 bases between. CDR3 in amino acids: CASSETGGSGELFF. In DNA form, the CDR3 reads TGTGCCAGCAGTGAAACGGGGGGCAGCGGGGAGCTGTTTTTT.

This chain connects TRBV19 to TRBJ1-2, with D possibly TRBD1 on 5 matching bases. This CDR3 is 11 amino acids long. Per the germline V gene, CDR1 is LNHDA and CDR2 is SQIVND (reference sequence). The V end was cut by 8 bases, the J end by 6 bases, with 10 bases between. CDR3 residues: CASGAGNGYTF. The CDR3 DNA sequence: TGTGCCAGTGGGGCAGGGAATGGCTACACCTTC.

The chain is built from TRBV7-8 and TRBJ2-1; TRBD2 matches at 7 bases. The germline CDR1 and CDR2 sequences are SGHVS and FQNEAQ. The CDR3 loop spans 13 amino acids. V lost 4 bases, J lost 10 bases, and 7 bases stayed unmatched. The CDR3 DNA follows: TGTGCCAGCAGCTCCAGACTAGCAGAAGAGCAGTTCTTC. It yields the protein CASSSRLAEEQFF.

V and J are TRBV5-4 and TRBJ1-1, with D uncertain. The CDR3 is 13 amino acids. Trimming took off 0 bases at V and 1 base at J, with 4 bases between the two ends. The germline V gene encodes CDR1 SGHNT and CDR2 YYREEE (reference sequence). The CDR3 bases are TGTGCCAGCAGCTTGGCAGGGAACACTGAAGCTTTCTTT. As protein: CASSLAGNTEAFF.

This chain connects TRBV6-6 to TRBJ1-1; D call uncertain. CDR3 length equals 16 residues. V was clipped by 2 bases and J by 3 bases, with 16 bases between them. Germline V gene data show CDR1 as MNHNY and CDR2 as SVGAGI (reference sequence). CDR3 amino acids: CASSYPASRVDTEAFF. DNA of the CDR3: TGTGCCAGCAGTTACCCCGCCTCGCGAGTGGACACTGAAGCTTTCTTT.

This clone was counted only a few times. The V call is TRBV7-8, the J call TRBJ2-3; 13 nucleotides agree with TRBD2. Germline CDR1 and CDR2: SGHVS and FQNEAQ. The CDR3 runs 19 residues. Trimming removed 3 bases from V and 1 base from J; junction bases left unmatched: 10. The CDR3 sequence is CASSLGLAGFVRGTDTQYF. The CDR3 DNA follows: TGTGCCAGCAGCTTGGGACTAGCGGGATTCGTCCGGGGCACAGATACGCAGTATTTT. The entire variable domain, with the rest obtained from reference TRBV7-8 and TRBJ2-3, is as follows: GAGVSQSPRYKVAKRGQDVALRCDPISGHVSLFWYQQALGQGPEFLTYFQNEAQLDKSGLPSDRFFAERPEGSVSTLKIQRTQQEDSAVYLCASSLGLAGFVRGTDTQYFGPGTRLTVL.

The V call is TRBV29-1, the J call TRBJ2-5; the match to TRBD2 covers 9 bases. The J call may be in error: the DNA end matches TRBJ2-7 better. Per germline, CDR1 SQVTM and CDR2 ANQGSEA. The CDR3 extends over 14 amino acids. The CDR3 DNA reads TGCAGCGTTGAACTAGCGGGGAAGCTCTACGAGCAGTACTTC. It specifies CSVELAGKLYEQYF.

This chain uses TRBV9 with TRBJ1-2; D gene ambiguous. V lost 0 bases to trimming and J lost 4 bases, with 7 bases between them. Per the germline V gene, CDR1 is SGDLS and CDR2 is YYNGEE. This CDR3 contains 13 residues. CDR3 protein: CASSVVGGYGYTF. CDR3 DNA sequence: TGTGCCAGCAGCGTAGTTGGAGGCTATGGCTACACCTTC. The full variable domain, its missing parts supplied by reference TRBV9 and TRBJ1-2, is DSGVTQTPKHLITATGQRVTLRCSPRSGDLSVYWYQQSLDQGLQFLIQYYNGEERAKGNILERFSAQQFPDLHSELNLSSLELGDSALYFCASSVVGGYGYTFGSGTRLTVV.

The V gene is TRBV5-1, the J gene TRBJ2-1; D ambiguous. This CDR3 has 15 residues. Trimming took 3 bases from V and 2 from J, leaving 12 bases between them. Germline V lookup: CDR1 SGHRS, CDR2 YFSETQ. The CDR3 DNA reads TGCGCCAGCAGCTACCATGGGGAAACCTACAATGAGCAGTTCTTC. This sequence encodes CASSYHGETYNEQFF. The variable domain in full, completed from reference TRBV5-1 and TRBJ2-1, reads KAGVTQTPRYLIKTRGQQVTLSCSPISGHRSVSWYQQTPGQGLQFLFEYFSETQRNKGNFPGRFSGRQFSNSRSEMNVSTLELGDSALYLCASSYHGETYNEQFFGPGTRLTVL.

The rearrangement uses TRBV11-3 and TRBJ2-3; TRBD2 might be the D (7 bases). The CDR3 loop spans 15 amino acids. Germline loops: CDR1 SGHNT, CDR2 YENEEA. Trimming removed 2 bases from V and 2 bases from J, with 11 bases in between. CDR3 sequence: CASSLSGGTTDTQYF. CDR3 DNA sequence: TGTGCCAGCAGCTTATCGGGGGGCACCACAGATACGCAGTATTTT.

This clone is labeled as large. This chain links TRBV5-6 with TRBJ1-6; D remains unclear. Looked up from germline, CDR1 is SGHDT and CDR2 is YYEEEE. V lost 0 bases to trimming and J lost 7 bases, with 5 bases between them. The CDR3 sequence is 13 residues long. CDR3 coding DNA: TGTGCCAGCAGCTTGGAACAGAATTCACCCCTCCACTTT. Encoded protein: CASSLEQNSPLHF. The whole variable domain, filled in from reference TRBV5-6 and TRBJ1-6, reads DAGVTQSPTHLIKTRGQQVTLRCSPKSGHDTVSWYQQALGQGPQFIFQYYEEEERQRGNFPDRFSGHQFPNYSSELNVNALLLGDSALYLCASSLEQNSPLHFGNGTRLTVT.

The gene calls are TRBV19 and TRBJ1-5; D may be TRBD1 (6 bases). V lost 6 bases to trimming and J lost 6 bases, with 15 bases between them. The CDR3 extends over 14 amino acids. CDR1 is LNHDA and CDR2 is SQIVND in the germline V gene (reference sequence). CDR3 bases: TGTGCCAGTAGCGGGGCATCCAGGGGTCAGCCCCAGCATTTT. Its protein product is CASSGASRGQPQHF.

This clone has just a few counts. The chain joins TRBV5-1 to TRBJ2-2; D gene ambiguous. Germline CDR1 reads SGHRS; CDR2 reads YFSETQ. Trimming removed 2 bases at V and 5 bases at J, with 7 bases between. This CDR3 is built from 13 residues. The CDR3 nucleotides are TGCGCCAGCAGCTTTGGGGAAACCGGGGAGCTGTTTTTT. Protein: CASSFGETGELFF.

The chain combines TRBV10-3 with TRBJ2-2; D gene uncertain. Trimming pared 0 bases from V and 9 bases from J, leaving 8 bases between. Germline V gene data show CDR1 as ENHRY and CDR2 as SYGVKD. CDR3 length: 13 amino acids. CDR3 DNA: TGTGCCATCAGTGAGTCAAGGACCCGGGAGCTGTTTTTT. Translation gives CAISESRTRELFF.

The chain has TRBV28 and TRBJ2-2; 9 bases line up with TRBD1. Trimming at V came to 6 bases and at J to 6 bases, leaving 8 bases not matched to a gene. CDR1 is MDHEN and CDR2 is SYDVKM in the germline V gene. The CDR3 is 15 residues long. CDR3 amino acids: CASRKPDRGSGELFF. The CDR3 DNA reads as TGTGCCAGCAGAAAACCGGACAGGGGATCCGGGGAGCTGTTTTTT.

The chain combines TRBV15 with TRBJ1-1, with no clear D. This CDR3 spans 15 amino acids. Germline V CDR1 and CDR2: LNHNV, YYDKDF (reference sequence). Between the trimmed V and J ends, which lost 1 base and 2 bases, there was a span of 11 bases. CDR3 coding DNA: TGTGCCACCAGCAGAGCCGAAATGGGCAACACTGAAGCTTTCTTT. It yields the protein CATSRAEMGNTEAFF. Based on the CDR3 plus reference TRBV15 and TRBJ1-1, the full variable domain is DAMVIQNPRYQVTQFGKPVTLSCSQTLNHNVMYWYQQKSSQAPKLLFHYYDKDFNNEADTPDNFQSRRPNTSFCFLDIRSPGLGDTAMYLCATSRAEMGNTEAFFGQGTRLTVV.

The V and J genes are TRBV4-1 and TRBJ2-5; D remains ambiguous. Per the germline V gene, CDR1 is MGHRA and CDR2 is YSYEKL. The CDR3 contains 12 residues. V was cut by 4 bases and J by 5 bases, with 8 bases left in between. The CDR3 DNA reads as TGCGCCAGCAGCCCCGTGGGGGAGACCCAGTACTTC. It specifies CASSPVGETQYF.